This T cell receptor beta chain was sequenced during a study of human T cells and chemical hapten exposure (dated by TCRdb to the early 2020s). Notes on the research overall: For sensitization, 2% DPC in acetone was applied to a roughly 2 cm by roughly 2 cm area of upper inner arm skin. The patient cohort, mostly female, included alopecia areata with under or over 50% scalp involvement, alopecia totalis and alopecia universalis. About 29 alopecia patients gave blood for TCR sequencing at one to four time points (pre-sensitization, 2, 6 and 24 weeks). Patch tests used Finn chambers with 0.01% DPC on the upper back, scored after 6 days by International Contact Dermatitis Research Group standards. Weekly therapeutic DPC doses were additionally applied to the scalp of patients throughout the approximately 25-week study period. Peripheral blood TCR repertoire changes were tracked in vivo in alopecia patients during primary and secondary sensitization to the hapten diphenylcyclopropenone (DPC). Patient blood was sampled pre-sensitization (week 0) and at 2, 6 and about 24 weeks after DPC sensitization. The libraries were sequenced as a pool, and the TCR yield per sample differed mostly because of small variations in library volumes within the pool. The paper's findings and limits, for the study overall: DPC sensitization did not change how many TCRs were above 1 in 1000 frequency, and no evidence was found of alterations in global repertoire structure. Expanded TCRs formed significantly more large CDR3 similarity clusters than pre-sensitization or healthy control sets, consistent with antigen-driven responses. After repeated subsampling, changes were observed in the strength of the expansion versus patch-test correlation and in the threshold at which the correlation became significant. Patch test score was positively correlated with the number of PT1 expanded TCRs, with significance at thresholds 8, 16 and 32 but not at 4. Alopecia, a presumed autoimmune disease, was present in all patients, so the immune response of the patients might differ from that of healthy individuals.

The library relied on RACE. Sequenced on a NextSeq 500. Library preparation attached unique molecular identifiers to individual cDNA molecules for quantitative, reproducible TCR counting. Both TCR alpha and TCR beta chains were sequenced from each blood RNA sample. In the source study's methods: The median number of TCRs per sample was over 95,000, ranging from roughly 23,224 to 700,000. The Decombinator software suite was used to annotate V, J and CDR3 in the TCR reads. For the PS versus PT1 abundance plots, all samples were subsampled to the same number of TCRs (28,000). Expanded TCRs were defined as absent before sensitization and observed at least eight times at the 2-week time point. TCRdb reworked the public reads: Q25 trimming with fastp, MiXCR clone assembly, productive beta chains retained. Each CDR3 protein gets just one entry, which takes the most common genes and DNA from the rows behind it. TCRdb's processing, not the authors' own work, is the source of the V and J calls. In this sample the table shows about 85,000 distinct CDR3 sequences, around 7.9% of which occur a single time. Just over 2.5% of the sample is in the top ten clones.

Per the publication, the time point label means: pre-sensitization, week 0. Interpreted using the paper, the treatment or condition label stands for: therapeutic diphenylcyclopropenone sensitization with weekly scalp DPC. At every patch-test visit, the blood draw took place before the patch test was put on. Eligible patients were aged 18 to 70, diagnosed with alopecia, deemed suitable for DPC therapy, and excluded if pregnant. Unfractionated whole blood was collected in Tempus Blood RNA tubes, and total RNA was extracted from that blood. The junction shows trimming of 6 bases on V and 2 bases on J, plus 17 bases between the germline ends. The germline V gene gives CDR1 as MNHEY and CDR2 as SVGAGI. The CDR3 measures 15 amino acids from cysteine to phenylalanine. The sequence is cut down to CDR3 DNA, 45 bases in frame from base 1. Turning to this clonotype: Its recognized antigen is unknown. No base qualities exist here, and no much larger clone lies one base off it.

This chain is built from TRBV6-5 and TRBJ2-7, with a tentative D gene TRBD1 over 5 matching bases. The source is a man in his forties with alopecia areata. Some clones in this sample may be carry-over from other donors' samples. Here the sequenced sample was whole blood, taken in connection with sensitization to the hapten diphenylcyclopropenone (DPC). The CDR3 here reads CASSSPLTGTYEQYF. The DNA sequence is as follows: TGTGCCAGCAGCTCTCCCCTTACAGGTACCTACGAGCAGTACTTC.